The sequence of this T cell receptor beta chain was determined in a study of early T cells in non-severe SARS-CoV-2 infection. Study in general: Sequencing used unsorted whole-blood bulk RNA, so chains lack pairing.

The V gene end was trimmed by 6 bases and the J gene end by 3 bases; junction bases not matched to a gene: 10. CDR1 and CDR2 from the germline V gene are MDHEN and SYDVKM. The CDR3 spans 15 residues. From the 5' RACE reads, TCRdb called clonotypes with MiXCR, one entry per CDR3 protein. The sample includes tens of thousands of distinct CDR3 sequences, 8.9% of them seen just once. Study-wide findings and caveats: The study's VDJdb matching favored anti-spike CD8 responses and missed private and CD4 specificities.

Concerning this clonotype itself: Its antigen is still unknown.

Sequenced input: whole blood. The rearrangement joins TRBV28 to TRBJ2-7, with 8 bases fitting TRBD1. The origin of this receptor is an adult who was a healthcare worker with PCR-confirmed SARS-CoV-2 infection or an uninfected control (not recorded which). For the CDR3, the DNA is TGTGCCAGCAGCCATCGTCCCGGGACAGGCTACGAGCAGTACTTC. Translating gives CASSHRPGTGYEQYF.